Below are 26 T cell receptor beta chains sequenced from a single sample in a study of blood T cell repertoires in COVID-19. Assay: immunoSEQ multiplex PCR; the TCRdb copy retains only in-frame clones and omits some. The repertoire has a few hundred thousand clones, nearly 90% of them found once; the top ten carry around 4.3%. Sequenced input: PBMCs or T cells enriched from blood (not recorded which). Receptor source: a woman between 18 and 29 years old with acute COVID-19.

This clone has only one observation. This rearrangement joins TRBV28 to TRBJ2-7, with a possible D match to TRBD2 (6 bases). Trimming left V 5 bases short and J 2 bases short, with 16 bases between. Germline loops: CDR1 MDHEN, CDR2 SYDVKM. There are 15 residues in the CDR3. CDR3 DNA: TGTGCCAGCAGTCCCGGGACTCTAAGTCCCTACGAGCAGTACTTC. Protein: CASSPGTLSPYEQYF.

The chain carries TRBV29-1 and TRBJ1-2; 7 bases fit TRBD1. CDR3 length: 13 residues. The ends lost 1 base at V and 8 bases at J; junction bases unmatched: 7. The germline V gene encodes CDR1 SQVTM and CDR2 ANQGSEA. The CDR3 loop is CSVEVRGAGGYTF. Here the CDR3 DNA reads TGCAGCGTTGAAGTCAGGGGGGCGGGAGGCTACACCTTC.

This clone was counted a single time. The CDR3, as DNA: TGTGCCAGCTCACCGGTCCCTAGCTCTGGGGCCAACGTCCTGACTTTC. This sequence encodes CASSPVPSSGANVLTF. The V gene is TRBV18, the J gene TRBJ2-6; D unclear. CDR1 and CDR2 from the germline V gene are KGHSH and LQKENI. Trimming shortened V by 3 bases and J by 0 bases, and 9 bases separated the two germline ends. The CDR3 has 16 amino acids.

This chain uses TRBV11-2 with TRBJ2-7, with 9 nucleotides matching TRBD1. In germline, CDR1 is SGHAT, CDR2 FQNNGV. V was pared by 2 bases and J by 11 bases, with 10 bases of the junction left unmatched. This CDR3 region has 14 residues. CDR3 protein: CASSLSIQGALEYF. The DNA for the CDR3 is TGTGCCAGCAGCTTAAGCATACAGGGGGCGTTGGAGTACTTC.

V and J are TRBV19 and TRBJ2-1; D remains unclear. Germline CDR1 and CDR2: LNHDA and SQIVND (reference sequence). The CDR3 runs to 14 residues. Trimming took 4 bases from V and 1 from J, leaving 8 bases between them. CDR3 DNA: TGTGCCAGTAGTAGCCCTAGTTCCTACAATGAGCAGTTCTTC. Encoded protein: CASSSPSSYNEQFF.

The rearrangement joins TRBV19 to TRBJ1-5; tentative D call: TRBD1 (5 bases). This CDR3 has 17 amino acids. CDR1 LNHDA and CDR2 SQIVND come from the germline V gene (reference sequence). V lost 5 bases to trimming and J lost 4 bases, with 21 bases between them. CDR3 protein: CASSVLRGTSANQPQHF. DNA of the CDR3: TGTGCCAGTAGTGTCCTTAGGGGAACCTCCGCTAATCAGCCCCAGCATTTT.

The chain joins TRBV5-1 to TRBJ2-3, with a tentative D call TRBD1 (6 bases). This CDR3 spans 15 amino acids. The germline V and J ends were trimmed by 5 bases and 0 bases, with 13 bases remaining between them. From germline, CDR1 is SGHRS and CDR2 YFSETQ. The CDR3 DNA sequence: TGCGCCAGCAGGTCCGGACAGACTAGCACAGATACGCAGTATTTT. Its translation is CASRSGQTSTDTQYF.

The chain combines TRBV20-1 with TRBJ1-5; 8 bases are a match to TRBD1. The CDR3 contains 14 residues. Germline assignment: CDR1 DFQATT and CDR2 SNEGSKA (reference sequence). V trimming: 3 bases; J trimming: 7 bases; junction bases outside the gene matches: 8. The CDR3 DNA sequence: TGCAGTGCTAGTTCTGGACAGGGAGGACAGCCCCAGCATTTT. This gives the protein CSASSGQGGQPQHF.

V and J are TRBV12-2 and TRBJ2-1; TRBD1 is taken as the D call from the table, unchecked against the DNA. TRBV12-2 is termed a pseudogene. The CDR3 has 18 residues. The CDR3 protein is CASRPSAGFPIGGNEQFF. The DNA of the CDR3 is TGTGCAAGTCGCCCAAGCGCTGGGTTCCCCATAGGGGGCAATGAGCAGTTCTTC.

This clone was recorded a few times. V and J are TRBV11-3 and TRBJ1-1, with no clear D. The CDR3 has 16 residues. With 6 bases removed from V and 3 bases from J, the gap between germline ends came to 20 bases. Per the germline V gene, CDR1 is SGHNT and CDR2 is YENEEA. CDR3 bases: TGTGCCAGCAGTATTAGAAGCCGGGATTTGCACACTGAAGCTTTCTTT. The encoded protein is CASSIRSRDLHTEAFF. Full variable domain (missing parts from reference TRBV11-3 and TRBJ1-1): EAGVVQSPRYKIIEKKQPVAFWCNPISGHNTLYWYLQNLGQGPELLIRYENEEAVDDSQLPKDRFSAERLKGVDSTLKIQPAELGDSAVYLCASSIRSRDLHTEAFFGQGTRLTVV.

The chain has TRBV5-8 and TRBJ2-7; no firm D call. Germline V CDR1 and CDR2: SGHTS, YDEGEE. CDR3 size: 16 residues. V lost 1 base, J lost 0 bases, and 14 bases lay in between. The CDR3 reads CASSLYVGQDSYEQYF. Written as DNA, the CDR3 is TGTGCCAGCAGCTTGTACGTCGGCCAGGACTCCTACGAGCAGTACTTC.

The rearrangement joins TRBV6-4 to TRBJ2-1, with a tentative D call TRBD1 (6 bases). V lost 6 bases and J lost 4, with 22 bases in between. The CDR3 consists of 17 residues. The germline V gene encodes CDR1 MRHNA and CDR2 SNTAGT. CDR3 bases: TGTGCCAGCAGCAGCTCCGCCACAGGGCCACGATACAATGAGCAGTTCTTC. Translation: CASSSSATGPRYNEQFF.

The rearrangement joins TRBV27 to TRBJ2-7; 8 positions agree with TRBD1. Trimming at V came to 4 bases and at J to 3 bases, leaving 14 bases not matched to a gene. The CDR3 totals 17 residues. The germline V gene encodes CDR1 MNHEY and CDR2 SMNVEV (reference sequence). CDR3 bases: TGTGCCAGCAGTTCCCCCTCTCGACAGGGGTTAAGCTACGAGCAGTACTTC. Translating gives CASSSPSRQGLSYEQYF.

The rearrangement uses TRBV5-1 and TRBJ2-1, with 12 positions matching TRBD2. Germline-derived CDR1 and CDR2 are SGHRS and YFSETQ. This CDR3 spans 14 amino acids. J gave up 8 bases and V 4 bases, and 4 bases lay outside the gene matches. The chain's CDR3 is CASSLAGGIYEQFF. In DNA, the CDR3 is TGCGCCAGCAGCCTAGCGGGAGGGATCTATGAGCAGTTCTTC.

The CDR3 region is CASTWTATNEKLFF. The CDR3 nucleotides are TGCGCCAGCACCTGGACTGCAACTAATGAAAAACTGTTTTTT. This chain links TRBV5-1 with TRBJ1-4; D is unresolved. Germline assignment: CDR1 SGHRS and CDR2 YFSETQ. Trimming left V 6 bases short and J 0 bases short, with 9 bases between. CDR3 length: 14 amino acids.

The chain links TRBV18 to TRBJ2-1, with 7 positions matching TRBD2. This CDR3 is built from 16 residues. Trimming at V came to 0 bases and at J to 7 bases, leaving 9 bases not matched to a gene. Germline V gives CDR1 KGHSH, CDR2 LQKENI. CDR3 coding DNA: TGTGCCAGCTCACCACCCAGCGGGAAAGGGGTTAATGAGCAGTTCTTC. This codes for CASSPPSGKGVNEQFF. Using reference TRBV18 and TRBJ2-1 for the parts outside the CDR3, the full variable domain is NAGVMQNPRHLVRRRGQEARLRCSPMKGHSHVYWYRQLPEEGLKFMVYLQKENIIDESGMPKERFSAEFPKEGPSILRIQQVVRGDSAAYFCASSPPSGKGVNEQFFGPGTRLTVL.

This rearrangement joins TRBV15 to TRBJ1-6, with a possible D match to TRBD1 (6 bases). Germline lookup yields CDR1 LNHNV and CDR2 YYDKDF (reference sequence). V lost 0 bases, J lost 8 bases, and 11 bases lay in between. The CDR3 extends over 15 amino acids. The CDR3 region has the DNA TGTGCCACCAGCAGAGATCGACAGGCCCATTCACCCCTCCACTTT. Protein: CATSRDRQAHSPLHF.

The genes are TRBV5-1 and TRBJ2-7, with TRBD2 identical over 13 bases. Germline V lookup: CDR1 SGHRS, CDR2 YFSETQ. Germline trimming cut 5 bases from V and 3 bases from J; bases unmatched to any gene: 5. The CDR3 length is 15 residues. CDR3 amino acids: CASRPGTSGIYEQYF. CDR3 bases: TGCGCCAGCAGGCCAGGGACTAGCGGGATCTACGAGCAGTACTTC. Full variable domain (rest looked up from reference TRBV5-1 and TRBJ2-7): KAGVTQTPRYLIKTRGQQVTLSCSPISGHRSVSWYQQTPGQGLQFLFEYFSETQRNKGNFPGRFSGRQFSNSRSEMNVSTLELGDSALYLCASRPGTSGIYEQYFGPGTRLTVT.

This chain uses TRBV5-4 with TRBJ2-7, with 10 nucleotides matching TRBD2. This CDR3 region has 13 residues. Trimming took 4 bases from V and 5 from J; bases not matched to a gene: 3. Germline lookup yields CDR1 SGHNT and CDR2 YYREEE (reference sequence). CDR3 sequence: CASSLAGENEQYF. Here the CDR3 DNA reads TGTGCCAGCAGCCTAGCGGGAGAGAACGAGCAGTACTTC.

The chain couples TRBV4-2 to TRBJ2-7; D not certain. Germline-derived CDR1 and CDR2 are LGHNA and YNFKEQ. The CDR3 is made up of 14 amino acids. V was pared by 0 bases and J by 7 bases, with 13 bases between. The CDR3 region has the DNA TGTGCCAGCAGCCAAGATCTGGCCGCCGTGGAGCAGTACTTC. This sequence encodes CASSQDLAAVEQYF.

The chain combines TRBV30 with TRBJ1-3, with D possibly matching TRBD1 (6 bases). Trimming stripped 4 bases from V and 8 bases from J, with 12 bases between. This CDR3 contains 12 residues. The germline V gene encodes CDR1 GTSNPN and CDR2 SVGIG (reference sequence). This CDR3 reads CAWTQQGHTIYF. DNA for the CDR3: TGTGCCTGGACCCAACAGGGACACACCATATATTTT.

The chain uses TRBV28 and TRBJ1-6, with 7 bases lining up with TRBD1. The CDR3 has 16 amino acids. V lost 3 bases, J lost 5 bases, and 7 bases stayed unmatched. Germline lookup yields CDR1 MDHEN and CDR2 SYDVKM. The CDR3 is CASSFPQGFHNSPLHF. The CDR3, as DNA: TGTGCCAGCAGTTTCCCACAGGGGTTCCATAATTCACCCCTCCACTTT.

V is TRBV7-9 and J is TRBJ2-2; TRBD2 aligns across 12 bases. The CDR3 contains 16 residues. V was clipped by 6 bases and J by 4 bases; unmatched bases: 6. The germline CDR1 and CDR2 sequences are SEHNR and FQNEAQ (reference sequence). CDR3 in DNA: TGTGCCAGCAGTGCATCGACTAGCGGGAGCACCGGGGAGCTGTTTTTT. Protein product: CASSASTSGSTGELFF. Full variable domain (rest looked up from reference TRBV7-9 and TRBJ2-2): DTGVSQNPRHKITKRGQNVTFRCDPISEHNRLYWYRQTLGQGPEFLTYFQNEAQLEKSRLLSDRFSAERPKGSFSTLEIQRTEQGDSAMYLCASSASTSGSTGELFFGEGSRLTVL.

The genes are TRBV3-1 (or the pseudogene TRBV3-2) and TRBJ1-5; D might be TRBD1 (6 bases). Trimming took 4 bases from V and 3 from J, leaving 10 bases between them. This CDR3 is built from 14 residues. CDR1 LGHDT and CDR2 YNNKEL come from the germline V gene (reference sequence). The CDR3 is CASSPTGPNQPQHF. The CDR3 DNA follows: TGTGCCAGCAGCCCGACAGGCCCCAATCAGCCCCAGCATTTT.

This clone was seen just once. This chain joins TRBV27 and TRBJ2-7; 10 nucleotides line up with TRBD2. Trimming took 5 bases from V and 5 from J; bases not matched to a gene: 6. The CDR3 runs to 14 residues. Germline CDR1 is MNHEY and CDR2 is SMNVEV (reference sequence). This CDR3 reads CASSTLAGVDEQYF. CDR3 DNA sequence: TGTGCCAGCAGTACCCTAGCGGGAGTGGACGAGCAGTACTTC.

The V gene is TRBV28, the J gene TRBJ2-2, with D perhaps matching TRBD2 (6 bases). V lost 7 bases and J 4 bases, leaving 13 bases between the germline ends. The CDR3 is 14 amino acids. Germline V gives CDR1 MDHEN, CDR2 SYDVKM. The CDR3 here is CASTTGGSTGELFF. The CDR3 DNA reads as TGTGCCAGCACCACAGGAGGGAGCACCGGGGAGCTGTTTTTT. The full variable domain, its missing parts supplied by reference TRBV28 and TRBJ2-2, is DVKVTQSSRYLVKRTGEKVFLECVQDMDHENMFWYRQDPGLGLRLIYFSYDVKMKEKGDIPEGYSVSREKKERFSLILESASTNQTSMYLCASTTGGSTGELFFGEGSRLTVL.